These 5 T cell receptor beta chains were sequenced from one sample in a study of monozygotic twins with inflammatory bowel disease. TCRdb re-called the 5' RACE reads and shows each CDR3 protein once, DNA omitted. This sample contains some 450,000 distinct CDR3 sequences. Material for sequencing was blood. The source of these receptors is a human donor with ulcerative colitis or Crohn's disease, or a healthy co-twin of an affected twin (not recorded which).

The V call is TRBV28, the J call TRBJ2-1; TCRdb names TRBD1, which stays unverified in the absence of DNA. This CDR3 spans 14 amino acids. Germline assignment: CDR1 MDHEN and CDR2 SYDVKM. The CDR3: CASTRGAAYNEQFF.

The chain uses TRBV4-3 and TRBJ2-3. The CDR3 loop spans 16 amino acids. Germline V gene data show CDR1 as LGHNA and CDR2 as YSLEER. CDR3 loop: CASSQVSNLGSDTQYF.

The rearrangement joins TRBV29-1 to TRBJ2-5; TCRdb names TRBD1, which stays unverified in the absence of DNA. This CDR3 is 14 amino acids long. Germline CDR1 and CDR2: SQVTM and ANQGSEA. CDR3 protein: CSVDAGTMTETQYF.

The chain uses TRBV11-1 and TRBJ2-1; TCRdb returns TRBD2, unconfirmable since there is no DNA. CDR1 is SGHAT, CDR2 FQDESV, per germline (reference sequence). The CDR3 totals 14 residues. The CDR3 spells CASSRGLDNNEQFF.

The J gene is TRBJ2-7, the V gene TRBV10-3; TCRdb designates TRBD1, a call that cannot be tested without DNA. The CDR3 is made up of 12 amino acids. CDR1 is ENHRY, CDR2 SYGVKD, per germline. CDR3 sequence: CAGGTGRDEQYF.